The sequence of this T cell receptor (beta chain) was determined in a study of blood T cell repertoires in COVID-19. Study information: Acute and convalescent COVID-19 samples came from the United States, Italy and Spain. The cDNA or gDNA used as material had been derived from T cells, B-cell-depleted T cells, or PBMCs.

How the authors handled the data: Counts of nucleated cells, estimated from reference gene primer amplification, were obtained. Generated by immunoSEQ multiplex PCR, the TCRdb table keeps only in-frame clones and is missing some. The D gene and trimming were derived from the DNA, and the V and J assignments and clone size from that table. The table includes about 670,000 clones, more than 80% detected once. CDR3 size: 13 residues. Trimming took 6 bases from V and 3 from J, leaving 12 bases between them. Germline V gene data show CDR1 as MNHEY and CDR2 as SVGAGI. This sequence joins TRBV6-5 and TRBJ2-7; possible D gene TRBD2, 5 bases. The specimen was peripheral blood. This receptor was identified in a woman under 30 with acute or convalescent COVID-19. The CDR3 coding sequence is TGTGCCAGCAGGACCGGGATAAACTACGAGCAGTACTTC. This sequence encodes CASRTGINYEQYF.